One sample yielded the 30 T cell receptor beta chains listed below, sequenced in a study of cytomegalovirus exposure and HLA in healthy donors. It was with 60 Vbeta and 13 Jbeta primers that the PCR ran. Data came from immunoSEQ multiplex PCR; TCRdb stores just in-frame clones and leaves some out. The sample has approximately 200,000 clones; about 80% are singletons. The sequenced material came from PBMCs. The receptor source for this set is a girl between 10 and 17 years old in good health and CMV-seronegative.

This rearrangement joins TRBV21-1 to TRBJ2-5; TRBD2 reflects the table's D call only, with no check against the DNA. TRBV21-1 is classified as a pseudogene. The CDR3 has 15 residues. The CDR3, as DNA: TGTGCCAGCAGCAAGTGTGGGCGGGGGAGGGAGACCCAGTACTTC. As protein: CASSKCGRGRETQYF.

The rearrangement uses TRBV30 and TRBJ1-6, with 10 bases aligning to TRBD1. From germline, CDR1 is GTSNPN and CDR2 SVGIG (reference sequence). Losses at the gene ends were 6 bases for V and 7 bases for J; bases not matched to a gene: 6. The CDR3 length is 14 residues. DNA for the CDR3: TGTGCCTGCATTGCGGGACAGGGGAATTCACCCCTCCACTTT. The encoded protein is CACIAGQGNSPLHF.

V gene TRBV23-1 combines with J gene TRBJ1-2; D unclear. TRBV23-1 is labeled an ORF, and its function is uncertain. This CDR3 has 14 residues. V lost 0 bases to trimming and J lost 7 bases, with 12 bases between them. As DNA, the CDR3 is TGCGCCAGCAGTCAATCGGCTGGGCGCTTTGGCTACACCTTC. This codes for CASSQSAGRFGYTF.

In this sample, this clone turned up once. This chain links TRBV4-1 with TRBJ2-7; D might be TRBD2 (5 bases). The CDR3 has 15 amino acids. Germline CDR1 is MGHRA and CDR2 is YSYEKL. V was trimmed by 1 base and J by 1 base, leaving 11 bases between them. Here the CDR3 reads CASSQAYPGSYEQYF. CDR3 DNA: TGCGCCAGCAGCCAAGCCTATCCGGGGTCCTACGAGCAGTACTTC.

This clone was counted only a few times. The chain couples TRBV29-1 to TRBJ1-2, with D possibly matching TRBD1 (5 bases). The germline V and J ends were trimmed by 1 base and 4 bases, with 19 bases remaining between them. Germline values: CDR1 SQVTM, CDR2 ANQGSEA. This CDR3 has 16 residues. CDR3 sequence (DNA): TGCAGCGTTGAAGCCTCAGGGAGGCAGAGGACCTATGGCTACACCTTC. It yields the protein CSVEASGRQRTYGYTF.

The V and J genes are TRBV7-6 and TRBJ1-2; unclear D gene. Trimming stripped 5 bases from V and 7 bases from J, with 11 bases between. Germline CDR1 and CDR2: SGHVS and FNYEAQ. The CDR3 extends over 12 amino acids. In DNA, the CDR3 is TGTGCCAGCAGCCCCCCAGAGGGTGGCTACACCTTC. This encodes CASSPPEGGYTF.

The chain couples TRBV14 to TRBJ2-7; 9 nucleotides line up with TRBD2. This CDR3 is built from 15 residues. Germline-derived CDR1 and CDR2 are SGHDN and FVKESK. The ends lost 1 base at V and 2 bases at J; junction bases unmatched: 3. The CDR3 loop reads CASSQGTSVPYEQYF. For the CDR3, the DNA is TGTGCCAGCAGCCAAGGGACTAGCGTACCCTACGAGCAGTACTTC.

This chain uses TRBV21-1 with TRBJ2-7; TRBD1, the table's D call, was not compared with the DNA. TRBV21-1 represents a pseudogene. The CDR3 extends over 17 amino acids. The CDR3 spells CASSPRKAGQGPYEQYF. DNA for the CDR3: TGTGCCAGCAGCCCGCGTAAGGCGGGACAGGGTCCCTACGAGCAGTACTTC.

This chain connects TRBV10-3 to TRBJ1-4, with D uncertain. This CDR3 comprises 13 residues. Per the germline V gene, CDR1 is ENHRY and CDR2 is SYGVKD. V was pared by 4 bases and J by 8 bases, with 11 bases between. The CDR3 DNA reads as TGTGCCATCAGTGTGGCAGGAAGGGAAAAACTGTTTTTT. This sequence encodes CAISVAGREKLFF.

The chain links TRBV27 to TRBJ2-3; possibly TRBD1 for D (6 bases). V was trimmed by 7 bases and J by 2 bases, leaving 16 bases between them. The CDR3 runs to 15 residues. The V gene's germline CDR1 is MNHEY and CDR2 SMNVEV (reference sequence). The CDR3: CASKAGDRDTDTQYF. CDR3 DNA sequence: TGTGCCAGCAAGGCAGGGGATCGGGACACAGATACGCAGTATTTT.

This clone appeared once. CDR3 nucleotides: TGTGCCTGGAGTAGGACTTCAGGCACAGATACGCAGTATTTT. This translates into CAWSRTSGTDTQYF. The chain links TRBV30 to TRBJ2-3; D possibly corresponds to TRBD2 (5 bases). This CDR3 comprises 14 residues. Trimming took off 2 bases at V and 1 base at J, with 10 bases between the two ends. CDR1 is GTSNPN and CDR2 is SVGIG in the germline V gene (reference sequence).

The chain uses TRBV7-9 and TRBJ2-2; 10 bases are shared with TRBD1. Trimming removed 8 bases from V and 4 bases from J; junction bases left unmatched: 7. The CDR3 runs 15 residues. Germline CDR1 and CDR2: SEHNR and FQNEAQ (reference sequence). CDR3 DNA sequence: TGTGCCAGCTCCGTCGGGACAGGGGCCACCGGGGAGCTGTTTTTT. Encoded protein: CASSVGTGATGELFF.

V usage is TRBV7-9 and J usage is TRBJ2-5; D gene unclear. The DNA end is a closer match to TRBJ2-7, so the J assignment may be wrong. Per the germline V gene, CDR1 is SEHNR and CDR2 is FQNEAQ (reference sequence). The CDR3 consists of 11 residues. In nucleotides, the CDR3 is TGTGCCAGCAGCCCAATCTACGAGCAGTACTTC. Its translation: CASSPIYEQYF.

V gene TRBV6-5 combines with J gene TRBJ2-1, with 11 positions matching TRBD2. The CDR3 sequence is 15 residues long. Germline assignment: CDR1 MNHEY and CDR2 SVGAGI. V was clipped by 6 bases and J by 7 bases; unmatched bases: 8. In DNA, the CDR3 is TGTGCCAGCAGACTTGTGACTAGCGGGACTAATGAGCAGTTCTTC. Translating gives CASRLVTSGTNEQFF.

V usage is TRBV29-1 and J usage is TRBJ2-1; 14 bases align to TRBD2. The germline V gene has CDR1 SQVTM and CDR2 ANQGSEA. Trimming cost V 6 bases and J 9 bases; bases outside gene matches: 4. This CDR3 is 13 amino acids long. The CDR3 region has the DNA TGCAGCGTCCGAGGGACTAGCGGGGGTGAGCAGTTCTTC. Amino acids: CSVRGTSGGEQFF.

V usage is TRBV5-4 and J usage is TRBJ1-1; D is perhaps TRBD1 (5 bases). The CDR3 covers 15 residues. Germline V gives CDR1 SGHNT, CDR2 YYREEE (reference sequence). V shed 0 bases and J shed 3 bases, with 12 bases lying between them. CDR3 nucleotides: TGTGCCAGCAGCTTGGCCGTTGGCAGGGACACTGAAGCTTTCTTT. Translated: CASSLAVGRDTEAFF.

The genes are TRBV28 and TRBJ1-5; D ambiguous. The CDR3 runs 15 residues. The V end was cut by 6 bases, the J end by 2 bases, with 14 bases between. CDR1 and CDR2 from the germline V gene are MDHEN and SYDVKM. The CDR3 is CASSPTYAGNQPQHF. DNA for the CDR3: TGTGCCAGCAGCCCAACCTACGCTGGCAATCAGCCCCAGCATTTT. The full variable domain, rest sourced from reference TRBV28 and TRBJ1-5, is DVKVTQSSRYLVKRTGEKVFLECVQDMDHENMFWYRQDPGLGLRLIYFSYDVKMKEKGDIPEGYSVSREKKERFSLILESASTNQTSMYLCASSPTYAGNQPQHFGDGTRLSIL.

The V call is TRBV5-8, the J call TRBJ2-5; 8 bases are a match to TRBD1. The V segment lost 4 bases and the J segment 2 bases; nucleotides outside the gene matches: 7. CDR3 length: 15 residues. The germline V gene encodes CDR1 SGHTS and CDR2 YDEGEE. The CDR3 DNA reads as TGTGCCAGCAGCCGATGGACAGGGTCACAAGAGACCCAGTACTTC. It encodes CASSRWTGSQETQYF.

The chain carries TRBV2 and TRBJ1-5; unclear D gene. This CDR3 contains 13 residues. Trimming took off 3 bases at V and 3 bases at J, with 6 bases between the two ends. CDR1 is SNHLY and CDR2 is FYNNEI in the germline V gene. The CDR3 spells CASSDRHNQPQHF. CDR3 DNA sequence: TGTGCCAGCAGTGACAGACACAATCAGCCCCAGCATTTT.

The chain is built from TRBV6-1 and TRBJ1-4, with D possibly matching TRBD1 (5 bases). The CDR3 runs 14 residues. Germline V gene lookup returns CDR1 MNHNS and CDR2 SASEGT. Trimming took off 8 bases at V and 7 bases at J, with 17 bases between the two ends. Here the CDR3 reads CASASGQGGEKLFF. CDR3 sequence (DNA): TGTGCCAGCGCTTCTGGGCAGGGAGGTGAAAAACTGTTTTTT.

The DNA for the CDR3 is TGTGCCAGCAGCTTTCAGGGTGGGCAAGAGACCCAGTACTTC. Amino acid sequence: CASSFQGGQETQYF. The gene calls are TRBV5-4 and TRBJ2-5; perhaps TRBD1 as D (5 bases). V lost 2 bases and J lost 2, with 10 bases in between. Germline CDR1 is SGHNT and CDR2 is YYREEE (reference sequence). The CDR3 consists of 14 residues.

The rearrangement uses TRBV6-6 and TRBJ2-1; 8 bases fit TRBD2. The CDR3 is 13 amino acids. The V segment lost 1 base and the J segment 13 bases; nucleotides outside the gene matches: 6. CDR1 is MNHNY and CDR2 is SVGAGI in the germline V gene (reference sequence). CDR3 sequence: CASSYYGSGDQFF. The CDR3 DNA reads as TGTGCCAGCAGTTACTATGGTAGCGGGGACCAGTTCTTC.

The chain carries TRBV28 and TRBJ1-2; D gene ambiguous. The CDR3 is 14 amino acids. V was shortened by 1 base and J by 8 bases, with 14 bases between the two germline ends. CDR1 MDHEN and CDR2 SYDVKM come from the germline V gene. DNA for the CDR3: TGTGCCAGCAGTTTATCCCTCCAACTCGGGGGCTACACCTTC. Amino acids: CASSLSLQLGGYTF.

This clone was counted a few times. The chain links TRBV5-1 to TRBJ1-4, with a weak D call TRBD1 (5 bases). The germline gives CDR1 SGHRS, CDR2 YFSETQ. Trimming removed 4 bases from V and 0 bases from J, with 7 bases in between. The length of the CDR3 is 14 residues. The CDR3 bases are TGCGCCAGCAGCGGGGACTCAACTAATGAAAAACTGTTTTTT. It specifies CASSGDSTNEKLFF.

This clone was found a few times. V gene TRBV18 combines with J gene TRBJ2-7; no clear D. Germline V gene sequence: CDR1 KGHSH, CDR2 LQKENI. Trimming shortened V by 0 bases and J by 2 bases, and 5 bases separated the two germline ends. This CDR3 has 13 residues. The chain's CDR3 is CASSPPSTYEQYF. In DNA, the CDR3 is TGTGCCAGCTCACCACCCTCTACCTACGAGCAGTACTTC.

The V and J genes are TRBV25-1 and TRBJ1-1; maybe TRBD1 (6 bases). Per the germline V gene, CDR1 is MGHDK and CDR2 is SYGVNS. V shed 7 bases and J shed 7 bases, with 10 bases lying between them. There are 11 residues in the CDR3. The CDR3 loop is CASTLQGEAFF. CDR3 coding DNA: TGTGCCAGCACCCTACAGGGTGAAGCTTTCTTT.

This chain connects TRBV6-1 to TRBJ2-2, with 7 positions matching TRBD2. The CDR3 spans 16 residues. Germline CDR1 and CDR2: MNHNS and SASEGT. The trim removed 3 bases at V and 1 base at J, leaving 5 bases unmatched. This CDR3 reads CASSDAPGGNTGELFF. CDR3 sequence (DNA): TGTGCCAGCAGTGACGCCCCGGGAGGGAACACCGGGGAGCTGTTTTTT.

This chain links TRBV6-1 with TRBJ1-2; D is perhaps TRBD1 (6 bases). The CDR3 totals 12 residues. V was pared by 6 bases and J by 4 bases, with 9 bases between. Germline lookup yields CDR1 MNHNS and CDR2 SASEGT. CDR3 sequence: CASRTGIYGYTF. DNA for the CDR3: TGTGCCAGCAGGACAGGAATCTATGGCTACACCTTC.

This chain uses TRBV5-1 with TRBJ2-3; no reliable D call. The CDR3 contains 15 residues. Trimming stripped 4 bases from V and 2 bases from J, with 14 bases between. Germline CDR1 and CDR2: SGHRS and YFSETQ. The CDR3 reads CASSPVEYTTDTQYF. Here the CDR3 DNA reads TGCGCCAGCAGCCCGGTAGAGTATACCACAGATACGCAGTATTTT.

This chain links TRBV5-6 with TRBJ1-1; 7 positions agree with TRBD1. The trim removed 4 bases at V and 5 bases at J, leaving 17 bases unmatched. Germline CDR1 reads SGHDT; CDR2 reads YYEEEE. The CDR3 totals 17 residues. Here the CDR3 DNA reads TGTGCCAGCAGCCAGGGACAGTCGAACACGTGGAGAACTGAAGCTTTCTTT. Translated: CASSQGQSNTWRTEAFF.